Each of the 13 T cell receptor beta chains below was sequenced from the same sample in a study of memory CD4+ T cells and cytomegalovirus serostatus. The method was immunoSEQ multiplex PCR; TCRdb's version includes in-frame clones alone and lacks a portion of them. Of some 80,000 clones in the sample, over 80% are singletons; the top ten hold nearly 0.8%. Single viable CD3+CD4+CD8-CD45RO+ cells were sorted as the memory CD4+ T cells. Sequencing was done on a sample of memory CD4+ T cells from blood. The receptors come from an adult in good health and CMV-seronegative.

The count of this clone is one. The chain couples TRBV14 to TRBJ2-5; D is perhaps TRBD1 (5 bases). From germline, CDR1 is SGHDN and CDR2 FVKESK. Trimming stripped 1 base from V and 0 bases from J, with 6 bases between. This CDR3 is 14 amino acids long. Written as DNA, the CDR3 is TGTGCCAGCAGCCAAGGGGGCTACCAAGAGACCCAGTACTTC. Its protein is CASSQGGYQETQYF.

A few counts support this clone. The chain is built from TRBV5-4 and TRBJ2-1; 7 bases map to TRBD2. Looked up from germline, CDR1 is SGHNT and CDR2 is YYREEE (reference sequence). This CDR3 has 16 residues. V lost 7 bases to trimming and J lost 0 bases; unmatched junction nucleotides: 10. The CDR3 DNA reads as TGTGCCAGCCGGCGGGCGGGGGAGAGCTCCTACAATGAGCAGTTCTTC. Amino acid sequence: CASRRAGESSYNEQFF.

V and J are TRBV25-1 and TRBJ2-3; 8 nucleotides align to TRBD1. Germline values: CDR1 MGHDK, CDR2 SYGVNS. The CDR3 sequence is 13 residues long. Unmatched junction bases numbered 4, after V lost 7 bases and J lost 4 bases. The CDR3 DNA sequence: TGTGCCAGCAAACCAGGGGGCCCAGATACGCAGTATTTT. It codes for CASKPGGPDTQYF.

The count of this clone is one. The DNA of the CDR3 is TGTGCCAGCAGCTTACCGGGGGGAAGCTTTGGCAATGAGCAGTTCTTC. Translating it yields CASSLPGGSFGNEQFF. The V gene is TRBV7-2, the J gene TRBJ2-1; TRBD2 aligns across 7 bases. CDR3 length equals 16 residues. V trimming: 2 bases; J trimming: 6 bases; junction bases outside the gene matches: 10. Germline loops: CDR1 SGHTA, CDR2 FQGNSA.

V usage is TRBV10-2 and J usage is TRBJ1-5, with D possibly TRBD1 on 5 matching bases. The CDR3 contains 15 residues. V dropped 2 bases and J dropped 2 bases, with 10 bases sitting between them. CDR1 and CDR2 from the germline V gene are WSHSY and SAAADI. CDR3 DNA sequence: TGCGCCAGCAGTGAGCAGGGAGGTGGCAATCAGCCCCAGCATTTT. Residues: CASSEQGGGNQPQHF.

The DNA of the CDR3 is TGCGCCAGCAGAGGGGAGGATCGTGAAAAACTGTTTTTT. Its translation is CASRGEDREKLFF. The chain uses TRBV5-1 and TRBJ1-4; D may be TRBD1 (5 bases). Germline CDR1 and CDR2: SGHRS and YFSETQ. The CDR3 has 13 residues. Trimming cost V 5 bases and J 7 bases, with 12 bases left between them.

The rearrangement joins TRBV19 to TRBJ1-4; no reliable D call. The CDR3 runs to 15 residues. Germline CDR1 is LNHDA and CDR2 is SQIVND (reference sequence). The V end lost 3 bases, the J end lost 0 bases, and 8 bases lay between the germline ends. The CDR3 nucleotides read TGTGCCAGTAGTATGCGGATAGCAACTAATGAAAAACTGTTTTTT. Translation gives CASSMRIATNEKLFF. Drawing the rest from reference TRBV19 and TRBJ1-4, the complete variable domain is DGGITQSPKYLFRKEGQNVTLSCEQNLNHDAMYWYRQDPGQGLRLIYYSQIVNDFQKGDIAEGYSVSREKKESFPLTVTSAQKNPTAFYLCASSMRIATNEKLFFGSGTQLSVL.

The DNA for the CDR3 is TGTGCCAGCAGCCAAGGGCAGGGGGGTGGAGAGACCCAGTACTTC. Protein: CASSQGQGGGETQYF. The chain links TRBV4-2 to TRBJ2-5; possible D gene TRBD1, 7 bases. Germline values: CDR1 LGHNA, CDR2 YNFKEQ. V was cut by 1 base and J by 4 bases, with 13 bases left in between. This CDR3 spans 15 amino acids.

This clone showed up just once. This sequence joins TRBV29-1 and TRBJ1-1, with D uncertain. Germline CDR1 SQVTM, CDR2 ANQGSEA. The CDR3 loop spans 11 amino acids. Trimming cost V 8 bases and J 5 bases, with 12 bases left between them. The CDR3 DNA reads TGCAGCCCCATACTGGGGACTGAAGCTTTCTTT. This gives the protein CSPILGTEAFF.

The chain joins TRBV9 to TRBJ1-5; no clear D gene. V lost 0 bases, J lost 5 bases, and 12 bases lay in between. Per the germline V gene, CDR1 is SGDLS and CDR2 is YYNGEE. This CDR3 spans 15 amino acids. CDR3 in DNA: TGTGCCAGCAGCGTAGAGGTAGGTCGGGATCAGCCCCAGCATTTT. Translation: CASSVEVGRDQPQHF. The whole variable domain, remainder taken from reference TRBV9 and TRBJ1-5, is DSGVTQTPKHLITATGQRVTLRCSPRSGDLSVYWYQQSLDQGLQFLIQYYNGEERAKGNILERFSAQQFPDLHSELNLSSLELGDSALYFCASSVEVGRDQPQHFGDGTRLSIL.

As to this clone: Other DNA sequences in the sample encode the same CDR3. The CDR3 bases are TGTGCCAGCAGTGTACAGGGGAACTACGAGCAGTACTTC. Its protein product is CASSVQGNYEQYF. The V gene is TRBV2, the J gene TRBJ2-7, with 7 bases aligning to TRBD1. This CDR3 has 13 residues. Germline CDR1 reads SNHLY; CDR2 reads FYNNEI. V shed 4 bases, J shed 3 bases, and the junction held 3 bases outside the gene matches.

The chain combines TRBV29-1 with TRBJ1-2; TRBD1 aligns across 8 bases. J was trimmed by 0 bases and V by 6 bases; bases with no gene match: 6. CDR1 and CDR2 from the germline V gene are SQVTM and ANQGSEA. The CDR3 spans 14 residues. In DNA, the CDR3 is TGCAGCGTCCTGACAGGGGCTACTAACTATGGCTACACCTTC. Encoded protein: CSVLTGATNYGYTF.

The gene calls are TRBV5-6 and TRBJ1-5, with D possibly being TRBD1 (5 bases). Trimming stripped 1 base from V and 4 bases from J, with 12 bases between. Germline V CDR1 and CDR2: SGHDT, YYEEEE. The CDR3 sequence is 15 residues long. CDR3 sequence: CASSLRGMWNQPQHF. CDR3 coding DNA: TGTGCCAGCAGCTTGCGGGGGATGTGGAATCAGCCCCAGCATTTT.